The 28 T cell receptor beta chains presented below share a single source sample, sequenced in a study of blood T cells in healthy people across ages. It was with a sample-barcoded 5' primer and a J-beta primer mix that a second PCR of roughly 7 to 12 cycles was run. TCRdb reprocessed the 5' RACE reads via MiXCR and lists one record per CDR3 protein. Here the sample spans 540,000 or so distinct CDR3 sequences, 25% to 30% being singletons. Material for sequencing was blood. The receptors were sampled from a woman between 65 and 79 years old in good health.

This clonotype has just one count. The chain carries TRBV20-1 and TRBJ2-1; no definite D call. Near its end, the DNA agrees better with TRBJ2-7, so the J call may be wrong. The germline V gene has CDR1 DFQATT and CDR2 SNEGSKA (reference sequence). The CDR3 has 11 amino acids. The CDR3 sequence: CSAVRSHEQYF. Here the CDR3 DNA reads TGCAGTGCCGTTCGGTCGCACGAGCAGTACTTC.

The rearrangement links TRBV19 to TRBJ2-1; no reliable D call. Germline CDR1 LNHDA, CDR2 SQIVND (reference sequence). The CDR3 is 12 amino acids. V was clipped by 6 bases and J by 9 bases, with 12 bases between them. CDR3 region: CASRIRVGEQFF. The CDR3 nucleotides read TGTGCCAGTAGAATTCGTGTCGGTGAGCAGTTCTTC. Drawing the rest from reference TRBV19 and TRBJ2-1, the complete variable domain is DGGITQSPKYLFRKEGQNVTLSCEQNLNHDAMYWYRQDPGQGLRLIYYSQIVNDFQKGDIAEGYSVSREKKESFPLTVTSAQKNPTAFYLCASRIRVGEQFFGPGTRLTVL.

This chain links TRBV20-1 with TRBJ1-4, with 7 bases identical to TRBD1. The CDR3 is 14 amino acids. With V trimmed by 8 bases and J by 10 bases, 16 bases remained unmatched. Germline V gives CDR1 DFQATT, CDR2 SNEGSKA (reference sequence). This CDR3 reads CSCPTYGQDGKLFF. CDR3 in DNA: TGCAGTTGCCCAACCTATGGACAGGACGGAAAACTGTTTTTT.

The chain uses TRBV29-1 and TRBJ1-4; a weak D match, TRBD1 (6 bases). V lost 4 bases and J lost 2, with 8 bases in between. The CDR3 covers 13 residues. Germline V gene sequence: CDR1 SQVTM, CDR2 ANQGSEA. The chain's CDR3 is CSVAGVTNEKLFF. DNA for the CDR3: TGCAGCGTTGCAGGGGTGACTAATGAAAAACTGTTTTTT.

This clonotype was observed a handful of times. The chain employs TRBV29-1 and TRBJ1-5, with a tentative D call TRBD1 (5 bases). The germline V and J ends were trimmed by 6 bases and 4 bases, with 10 bases remaining between them. The CDR3 runs to 12 residues. In germline, CDR1 is SQVTM, CDR2 ANQGSEA. In DNA, the CDR3 is TGCAGCGTAGGGGAGGGGAATCAGCCCCAGCATTTT. It is translated as CSVGEGNQPQHF. The variable domain in full, with the rest retrieved from reference TRBV29-1 and TRBJ1-5, is SAVISQKPSRDICQRGTSLTIQCQVDSQVTMMFWYRQQPGQSLTLIATANQGSEATYESGFVIDKFPISRPNLTFSTLTVSNMSPEDSSIYLCSVGEGNQPQHFGDGTRLSIL.

The chain has TRBV9 and TRBJ1-2; TRBD1 is a possible D gene (6 bases). This CDR3 spans 15 amino acids. V was clipped by 3 bases and J by 4 bases, with 16 bases between them. Germline V gene lookup returns CDR1 SGDLS and CDR2 YYNGEE. This CDR3 reads CASSALRDTLYGYTF. Written as DNA, the CDR3 is TGTGCCAGCAGCGCGCTCCGGGACACCCTCTATGGCTACACCTTC.

In this sample, this clonotype turned up a few times. The chain couples TRBV20-1 to TRBJ2-2; 10 positions match TRBD2. The trim removed 3 bases at V and 0 bases at J, leaving 4 bases unmatched. CDR1 and CDR2 from the germline V gene are DFQATT and SNEGSKA (reference sequence). This CDR3 has 16 amino acids. CDR3 loop: CSARALAGPNTGELFF. CDR3 coding DNA: TGCAGTGCTAGGGCACTAGCGGGGCCGAACACCGGGGAGCTGTTTTTT.

This clonotype was detected a few times. This chain uses TRBV7-2 with TRBJ2-7, with D possibly matching TRBD2 (5 bases). Germline loops: CDR1 SGHTA, CDR2 FQGNSA. V lost 0 bases and J 3 bases, leaving 9 bases between the germline ends. The length of the CDR3 is 14 residues. In DNA form, the CDR3 reads TGTGCCAGCAGCTTAGCCGGGGTCAACTACGAGCAGTACTTC. As protein: CASSLAGVNYEQYF.

This clonotype was found once. This rearrangement joins TRBV7-2 to TRBJ1-5; 8 nucleotides align to TRBD1. Looked up from germline, CDR1 is SGHTA and CDR2 is FQGNSA. J gave up 5 bases and V 4 bases, and 7 bases lay outside the gene matches. This CDR3 is 15 amino acids long. In nucleotides, the CDR3 is TGTGCCAGCAGCTATGCAGGGGGCGCGGATCAGCCCCAGCATTTT. Its translation: CASSYAGGADQPQHF.

This clonotype showed up just a few times. V and J are TRBV5-5 and TRBJ1-4, with 7 bases aligning to TRBD1. Trimming cost V 4 bases and J 4 bases; bases outside gene matches: 10. The CDR3 spans 16 residues. Germline V gene data show CDR1 as SGHKS and CDR2 as YYEKEE (reference sequence). The CDR3 here is CASSRNQGVNNEKLFF. The CDR3 DNA is TGTGCCAGCAGCCGCAATCAGGGGGTTAATAATGAAAAACTGTTTTTT.

This clonotype was seen a few times. The rearrangement joins TRBV29-1 to TRBJ1-5; the match to TRBD1 covers 7 bases. CDR1 is SQVTM and CDR2 is ANQGSEA in the germline V gene. V shed 4 bases, J shed 7 bases, and the junction held 10 bases outside the gene matches. CDR3 length: 14 residues. CDR3 sequence: CSVGDSRSRQPQHF. For the CDR3, the DNA is TGCAGCGTTGGGGACAGCAGGTCTAGGCAGCCCCAGCATTTT.

In regard to this clonotype: At one end, the junction sequence differs from germline, possibly due to a read error. The J gene is TRBJ2-1, the V gene TRBV7-7; TRBD2 aligns across 8 bases. The assigned J gene may be wrong: the sequence end matches TRBJ2-5 better. Germline CDR1 SSHAT, CDR2 FNYEAQ (reference sequence). The CDR3 runs 14 residues. The CDR3 is CASSLAGTSGDQYF. CDR3 DNA sequence: TGTGCTAGCAGCTTAGCGGGCACTAGCGGAGACCAGTACTTC.

This clonotype occurred many times. The chain's CDR3 is CSAAGTPTYEQYF. The CDR3 DNA reads TGCAGTGCTGCCGGGACTCCGACCTACGAGCAGTACTTC. The chain combines TRBV20-1 with TRBJ2-7; TRBD2 might be the D (6 bases). This CDR3 is built from 13 residues. With 5 bases removed from V and 2 bases from J, the gap between germline ends came to 13 bases. Germline V lookup: CDR1 DFQATT, CDR2 SNEGSKA (reference sequence).

The chain has TRBV19 and TRBJ2-7, with D unclear. The CDR3 covers 14 residues. From germline, CDR1 is LNHDA and CDR2 SQIVND (reference sequence). V gave up 11 bases and J gave up 7 bases, with 24 bases separating them. Here the CDR3 reads CACLPAGPSGEQYF. CDR3 bases: TGTGCCTGTCTACCCGCCGGGCCCTCTGGGGAGCAGTACTTC.

This chain connects TRBV7-9 to TRBJ1-5; D is unresolved. The CDR3 extends over 15 amino acids. Germline V gene lookup returns CDR1 SEHNR and CDR2 FQNEAQ (reference sequence). With 1 base removed from V and 4 bases from J, the gap between germline ends came to 11 bases. The CDR3 DNA follows: TGTGCCAGCAGCTTAGGTACGGCCGAAAATCAGCCCCAGCATTTT. Its protein is CASSLGTAENQPQHF.

This clonotype was observed a handful of times. This chain joins TRBV12-3 or TRBV12-4 and TRBJ2-4; maybe TRBD1 (6 bases). This CDR3 has 14 amino acids. Trimming took 5 bases from V and 9 from J, leaving 17 bases between them. CDR3 bases: TGTGCCAGCAGTATGAACAGGGATTGGGGCATTCAGTACTTC. Translating gives CASSMNRDWGIQYF.

A few counts support this clonotype. The V call is TRBV7-2, the J call TRBJ2-7; no definite D call. CDR3 length: 12 amino acids. Trimming removed 4 bases from V and 0 bases from J, with 4 bases in between. Germline V gene lookup returns CDR1 SGHTA and CDR2 FQGNSA. CDR3 in DNA: TGTGCCAGCAGCTCTACCTCCTACGAGCAGTACTTC. This translates into CASSSTSYEQYF. The entire variable domain, with the rest obtained from reference TRBV7-2 and TRBJ2-7, is as follows: GAGVSQSPSNKVTEKGKDVELRCDPISGHTALYWYRQSLGQGLEFLIYFQGNSAPDKSGLPSDRFSAERTGGSVSTLTIQRTQQEDSAVYLCASSSTSYEQYFGPGTRLTVT.

The chain uses TRBV20-1 and TRBJ1-2; D is unclear. The CDR3 has 16 amino acids. Germline CDR1 and CDR2: DFQATT and SNEGSKA (reference sequence). V was trimmed by 4 bases and J by 4 bases, leaving 22 bases between them. In DNA, the CDR3 is TGCAGTGCTAAAATGTCGGCTGCACCTTTTAGCTATGGCTACACCTTC. It encodes CSAKMSAAPFSYGYTF.

The V and J genes are TRBV18 and TRBJ1-2, with TRBD1 identical over 7 bases. The V and J ends lost 8 bases and 3 bases, in that order; junction bases with no gene match: 6. Germline lookup yields CDR1 KGHSH and CDR2 LQKENI. This CDR3 has 13 amino acids. Here the CDR3 DNA reads TGTGCCAGCCTTCTTGACAGGGACTATGGCTACACCTTC. Protein: CASLLDRDYGYTF. Drawing the rest from reference TRBV18 and TRBJ1-2, the complete variable domain is NAGVMQNPRHLVRRRGQEARLRCSPMKGHSHVYWYRQLPEEGLKFMVYLQKENIIDESGMPKERFSAEFPKEGPSILRIQQVVRGDSAAYFCASLLDRDYGYTFGSGTRLTVV.

Points on this clonotype: One end of the junction varies from germline; a read error may be responsible. The chain couples TRBV3-1 to TRBJ1-3; D is ambiguous. Per germline, CDR1 LGHDT and CDR2 YNNKEL (reference sequence). The CDR3 spans 13 residues. The CDR3 DNA is TGTGCCAGCAGCTCGCACTCTGGAAGCACCATATATTTT. As protein: CASSSHSGSTIYF.

This clonotype turned up a few times. A much larger clone differs from this one at a single base, so this may be a read error. The rearrangement links TRBV20-1 to TRBJ2-1, with 11 bases matching TRBD2. J lost 4 bases, V lost 5 bases, and 13 bases had no gene match. The germline V gene has CDR1 DFQATT and CDR2 SNEGSKA (reference sequence). The CDR3 has 17 residues. The CDR3 DNA sequence: TGCAGTGCTGGAGCGACTAGCGGGGAAGATATATACAATGAGCAGTTCTTC. Encoded protein: CSAGATSGEDIYNEQFF.

There are a few counts of this clonotype. The rearrangement links TRBV10-3 to TRBJ2-7, with TRBD1 matching over 7 bases. V trimming: 4 bases; J trimming: 1 base; junction bases outside the gene matches: 7. This CDR3 comprises 15 residues. CDR1 is ENHRY, CDR2 SYGVKD, per germline. The CDR3: CAISATDRASYEQYF. The CDR3 DNA follows: TGTGCCATCAGTGCCACCGACAGGGCTTCCTACGAGCAGTACTTC.

This clonotype was observed many times. The J gene is TRBJ1-5, the V gene TRBV28; TRBD1 agrees at 8 bases. V lost 4 bases to trimming and J lost 4 bases; unmatched junction nucleotides: 3. Per germline, CDR1 MDHEN and CDR2 SYDVKM. The CDR3 sequence is 14 residues long. CDR3 loop: CASSWGQANQPQHF. The CDR3 bases are TGTGCCAGCAGTTGGGGACAGGCTAATCAGCCCCAGCATTTT. Full variable domain (missing parts from reference TRBV28 and TRBJ1-5): DVKVTQSSRYLVKRTGEKVFLECVQDMDHENMFWYRQDPGLGLRLIYFSYDVKMKEKGDIPEGYSVSREKKERFSLILESASTNQTSMYLCASSWGQANQPQHFGDGTRLSIL.

This clonotype has more than one count but fewer than ten. The chain recombines TRBV6-2 or TRBV6-3 with TRBJ1-4; D call uncertain. V was clipped by 4 bases and J by 10 bases, with 13 bases between them. Germline V lookup: CDR1 MNHEY, CDR2 SVGEGT. This CDR3 is built from 13 residues. The CDR3 protein is CASSLDGSGKLFF. As DNA, the CDR3 is TGTGCCAGCAGTTTGGACGGATCCGGAAAACTGTTTTTT.

This clonotype was seen a handful of times. This chain connects TRBV5-1 to TRBJ1-1; TRBD1 agrees at 8 bases. CDR1 and CDR2 from the germline V gene are SGHRS and YFSETQ. This CDR3 is built from 16 residues. V was clipped by 0 bases and J by 2 bases; unmatched bases: 6. CDR3 loop: CASSLGQGMVNTEAFF. The CDR3 DNA reads as TGCGCCAGCAGCTTGGGACAGGGGATGGTCAACACTGAAGCTTTCTTT.

This sequence joins TRBV18 and TRBJ1-5; D gene unclear. Germline loops: CDR1 KGHSH, CDR2 LQKENI. The CDR3 is 16 amino acids. Trimming took 0 bases from V and 4 from J, leaving 13 bases between them. CDR3 amino acids: CASSPPGGLGNQPQHF. In nucleotides, the CDR3 is TGTGCCAGCTCACCACCCGGCGGGCTGGGAAATCAGCCCCAGCATTTT.

This chain uses TRBV11-3 with TRBJ2-4; 11 bases map to TRBD2. CDR1 SGHNT and CDR2 YENEEA come from the germline V gene. The CDR3 covers 19 residues. With 1 base clipped from V and 3 bases from J, the junction kept 11 bases outside the gene matches. The CDR3 here is CASSLVGTSGGGGKNIQYF. The CDR3, as DNA: TGTGCCAGCAGCTTAGTAGGAACTAGCGGGGGTGGAGGCAAAAACATTCAGTACTTC. Complete variable domain (other parts from reference TRBV11-3 and TRBJ2-4): EAGVVQSPRYKIIEKKQPVAFWCNPISGHNTLYWYLQNLGQGPELLIRYENEEAVDDSQLPKDRFSAERLKGVDSTLKIQPAELGDSAVYLCASSLVGTSGGGGKNIQYFGAGTRLSVL.

This clonotype has only a few counts. The genes are TRBV7-2 and TRBJ1-6; the D is unclear. V lost 5 bases, J lost 10 bases, and 9 bases lay in between. The CDR3 spans 12 residues. CDR1 is SGHTA and CDR2 is FQGNSA in the germline V gene. The CDR3 region is CASSPRTSPLHF. The CDR3 nucleotides are TGTGCCAGCAGCCCTCGAACCTCACCCCTCCACTTT.